This TCR beta chain was profiled in a study of relationships among human T cell subsets. Semiquantitative ARM-PCR amplified T cell receptor alpha and beta CDR3 regions from mRNA. In ARM-PCR, communal superprimers followed tagged nested gene-specific primers for exponential amplification. First-round products served as template after exonuclease removal of nested primers. Via MiXCR, TCRdb re-called the multiplex PCR reads, giving one row per CDR3 protein. The sample contains roughly 13,000 distinct CDR3 sequences, approximately 64% of which appear only once. Study-wide results and caveats: Many CDR3s were shared across Th1, Th2 and regulatory subsets.

On this clonotype itself: Its cognate antigen is unknown.

The V segment lost 5 bases and the J segment 0 bases; nucleotides outside the gene matches: 9. This CDR3 is built from 17 residues. The Th1 cells were the flow-through after CD25, CD56 and CD294 bead selections. The TCR sequence derives from a man aged 40-55 years in good health. The chain links TRBV12-3 or TRBV12-4 to TRBJ2-2; 7 bases map to TRBD1. The sequenced material came from CD4+ Th1 cells sorted from blood. In DNA form, the CDR3 reads TGTGCCAGCAGTCCTCCCCCCGGGACAGCGAACACCGGGGAGCTGTTTTTT. Its translation: CASSPPPGTANTGELFF.